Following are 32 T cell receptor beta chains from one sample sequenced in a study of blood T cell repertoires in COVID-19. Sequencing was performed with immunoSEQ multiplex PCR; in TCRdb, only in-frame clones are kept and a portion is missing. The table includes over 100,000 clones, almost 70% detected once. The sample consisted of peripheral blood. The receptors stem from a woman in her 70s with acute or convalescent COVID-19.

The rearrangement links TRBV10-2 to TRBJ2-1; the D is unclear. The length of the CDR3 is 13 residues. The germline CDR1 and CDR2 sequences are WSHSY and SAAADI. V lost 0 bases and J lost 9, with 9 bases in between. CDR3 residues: CASSESLVSEQFF. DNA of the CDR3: TGCGCCAGCAGTGAGTCGTTAGTCTCTGAGCAGTTCTTC.

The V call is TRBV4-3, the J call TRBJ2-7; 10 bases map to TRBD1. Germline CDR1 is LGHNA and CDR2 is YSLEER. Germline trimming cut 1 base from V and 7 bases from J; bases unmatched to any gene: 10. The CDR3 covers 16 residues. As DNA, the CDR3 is TGCGCCAGCAGCCAAGTGGGGGACAGGGGTTCTTATGAGCAGTACTTC. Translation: CASSQVGDRGSYEQYF.

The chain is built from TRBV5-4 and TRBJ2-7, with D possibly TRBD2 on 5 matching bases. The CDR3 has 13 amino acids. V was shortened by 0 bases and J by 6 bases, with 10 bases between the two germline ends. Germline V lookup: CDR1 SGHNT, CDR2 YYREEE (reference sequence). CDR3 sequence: CASSLGGIGEQYF. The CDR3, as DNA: TGTGCCAGCAGCTTGGGAGGGATCGGCGAGCAGTACTTC.

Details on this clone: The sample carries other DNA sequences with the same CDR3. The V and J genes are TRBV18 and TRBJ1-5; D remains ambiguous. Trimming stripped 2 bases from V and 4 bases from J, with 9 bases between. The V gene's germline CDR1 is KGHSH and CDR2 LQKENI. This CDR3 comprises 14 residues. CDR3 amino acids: CASSPGQTNQPQHF. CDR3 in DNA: TGTGCCAGCTCACCAGGGCAGACAAATCAGCCCCAGCATTTT. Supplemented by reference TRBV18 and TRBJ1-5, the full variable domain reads NAGVMQNPRHLVRRRGQEARLRCSPMKGHSHVYWYRQLPEEGLKFMVYLQKENIIDESGMPKERFSAEFPKEGPSILRIQQVVRGDSAAYFCASSPGQTNQPQHFGDGTRLSIL.

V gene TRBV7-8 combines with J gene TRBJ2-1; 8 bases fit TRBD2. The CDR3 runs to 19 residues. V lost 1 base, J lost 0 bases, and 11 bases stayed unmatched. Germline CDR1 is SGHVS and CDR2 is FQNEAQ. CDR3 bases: TGTGCCAGCAGCTTAGGCGTGGCGAGCGGGGGAAACTCCTACAATGAGCAGTTCTTC. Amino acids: CASSLGVASGGNSYNEQFF.

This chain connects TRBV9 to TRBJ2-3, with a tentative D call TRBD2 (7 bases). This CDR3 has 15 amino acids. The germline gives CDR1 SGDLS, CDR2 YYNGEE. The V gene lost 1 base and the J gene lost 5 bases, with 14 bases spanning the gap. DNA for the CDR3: TGTGCCAGCAGCGTAACGTCGGGGGGCGGAGATACGCAGTATTTT. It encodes CASSVTSGGGDTQYF. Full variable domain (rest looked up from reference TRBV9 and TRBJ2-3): DSGVTQTPKHLITATGQRVTLRCSPRSGDLSVYWYQQSLDQGLQFLIQYYNGEERAKGNILERFSAQQFPDLHSELNLSSLELGDSALYFCASSVTSGGGDTQYFGPGTRLTVL.

The CDR3 protein is CSVAGTGGGTEAFF. The CDR3 nucleotides read TGCAGCGTTGCCGGGACAGGGGGCGGCACTGAAGCTTTCTTT. This chain links TRBV29-1 with TRBJ1-1; 12 bases map to TRBD1. Per the germline V gene, CDR1 is SQVTM and CDR2 is ANQGSEA. The CDR3 is made up of 14 amino acids. With 4 bases clipped from V and 4 bases from J, the junction kept 4 bases outside the gene matches.

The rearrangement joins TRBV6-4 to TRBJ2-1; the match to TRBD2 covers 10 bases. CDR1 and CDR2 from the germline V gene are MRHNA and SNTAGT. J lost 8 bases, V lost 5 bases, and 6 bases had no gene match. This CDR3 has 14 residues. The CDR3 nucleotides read TGTGCCAGCAGTTTAAGCGGGGGGGGCGATGAGCAGTTCTTC. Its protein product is CASSLSGGGDEQFF.

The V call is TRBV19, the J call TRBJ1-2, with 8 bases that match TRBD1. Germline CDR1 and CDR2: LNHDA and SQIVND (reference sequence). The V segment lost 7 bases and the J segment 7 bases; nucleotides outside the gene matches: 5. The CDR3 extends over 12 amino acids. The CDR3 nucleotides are TGTGCCAGTACGACAGGGGCGCTTGGCTACACCTTC. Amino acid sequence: CASTTGALGYTF.

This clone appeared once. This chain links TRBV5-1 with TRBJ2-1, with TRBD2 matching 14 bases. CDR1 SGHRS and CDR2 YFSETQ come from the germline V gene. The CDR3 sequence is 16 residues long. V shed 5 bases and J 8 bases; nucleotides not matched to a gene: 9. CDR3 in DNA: TGCGCCAGCAGTTACGCCGGGACTAGCGGGAGCCATGAGCAGTTCTTC. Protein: CASSYAGTSGSHEQFF.

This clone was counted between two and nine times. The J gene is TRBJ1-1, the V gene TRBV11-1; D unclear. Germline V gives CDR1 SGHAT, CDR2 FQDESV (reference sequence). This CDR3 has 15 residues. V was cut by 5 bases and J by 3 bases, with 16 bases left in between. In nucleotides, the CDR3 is TGTGCCAGCAGCCCCCGGAGTCAGACGGACACTGAAGCTTTCTTT. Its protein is CASSPRSQTDTEAFF.

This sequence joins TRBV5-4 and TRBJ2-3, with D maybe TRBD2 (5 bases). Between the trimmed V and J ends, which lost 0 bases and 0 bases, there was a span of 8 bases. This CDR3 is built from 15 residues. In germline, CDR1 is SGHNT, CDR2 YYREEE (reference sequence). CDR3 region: CASSLDGVSTDTQYF. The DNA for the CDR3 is TGTGCCAGCAGCTTGGACGGGGTTAGCACAGATACGCAGTATTTT.

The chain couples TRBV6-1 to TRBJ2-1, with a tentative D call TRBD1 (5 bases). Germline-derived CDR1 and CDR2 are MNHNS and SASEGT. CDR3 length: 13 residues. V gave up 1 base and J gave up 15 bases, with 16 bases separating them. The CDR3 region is CASSEDISGKRFF. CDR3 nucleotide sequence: TGTGCCAGCAGTGAAGATATTTCAGGGAAGAGGTTCTTC.

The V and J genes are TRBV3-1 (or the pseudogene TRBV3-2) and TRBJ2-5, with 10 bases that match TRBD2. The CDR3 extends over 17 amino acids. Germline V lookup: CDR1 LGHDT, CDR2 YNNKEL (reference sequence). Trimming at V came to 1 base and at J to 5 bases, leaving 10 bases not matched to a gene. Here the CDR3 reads CASSQGRAGGPRETQYF. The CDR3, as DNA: TGTGCCAGCAGCCAAGGTCGAGCGGGGGGGCCCCGGGAGACCCAGTACTTC.

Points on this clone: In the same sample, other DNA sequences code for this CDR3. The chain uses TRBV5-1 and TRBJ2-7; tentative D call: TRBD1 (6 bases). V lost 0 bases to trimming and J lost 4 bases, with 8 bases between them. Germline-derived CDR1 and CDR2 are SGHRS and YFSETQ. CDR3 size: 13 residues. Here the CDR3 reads CASSLDREYEQYF. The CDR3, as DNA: TGCGCCAGCAGCTTGGACAGGGAGTACGAGCAGTACTTC.

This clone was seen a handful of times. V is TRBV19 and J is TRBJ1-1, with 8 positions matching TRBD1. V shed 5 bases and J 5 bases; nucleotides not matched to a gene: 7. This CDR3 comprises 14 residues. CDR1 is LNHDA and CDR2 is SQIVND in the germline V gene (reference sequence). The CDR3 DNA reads TGTGCCAGTAGTCCCGGACAGGGAGAAACTGAAGCTTTCTTT. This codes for CASSPGQGETEAFF.

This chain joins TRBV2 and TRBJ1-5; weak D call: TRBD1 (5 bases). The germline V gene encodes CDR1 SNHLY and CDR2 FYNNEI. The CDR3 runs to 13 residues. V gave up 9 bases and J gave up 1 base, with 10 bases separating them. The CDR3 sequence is CASSGYSNQPQHF. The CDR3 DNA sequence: TGTGCCAGTTCAGGGTACAGCAATCAGCCCCAGCATTTT.

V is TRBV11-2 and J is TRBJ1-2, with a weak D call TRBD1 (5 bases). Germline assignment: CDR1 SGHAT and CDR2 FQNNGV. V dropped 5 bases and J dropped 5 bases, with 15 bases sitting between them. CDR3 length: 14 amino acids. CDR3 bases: TGTGCCAGCAGCCAGGGTCCGGGGGGGTATGGCTACACCTTC. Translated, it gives CASSQGPGGYGYTF.

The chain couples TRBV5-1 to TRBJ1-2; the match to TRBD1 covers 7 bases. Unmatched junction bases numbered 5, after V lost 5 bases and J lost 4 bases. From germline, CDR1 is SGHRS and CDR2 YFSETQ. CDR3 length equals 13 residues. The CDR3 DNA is TGCGCCAGCAGTCCCCGGGACAGCTATGGCTACACCTTC. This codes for CASSPRDSYGYTF.

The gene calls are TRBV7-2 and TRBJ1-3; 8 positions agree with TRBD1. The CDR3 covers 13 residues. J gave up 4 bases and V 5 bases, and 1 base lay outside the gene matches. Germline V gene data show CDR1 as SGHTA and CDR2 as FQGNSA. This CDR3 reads CASSRDRGNTIYF. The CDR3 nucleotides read TGTGCCAGCAGCCGGGACAGGGGAAACACCATATATTTT.

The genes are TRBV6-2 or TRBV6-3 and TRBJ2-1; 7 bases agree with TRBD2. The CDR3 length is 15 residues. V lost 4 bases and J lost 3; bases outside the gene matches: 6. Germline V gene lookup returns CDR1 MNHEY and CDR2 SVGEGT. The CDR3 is CASSLASGLYNEQFF. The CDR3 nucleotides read TGTGCCAGCAGTTTAGCTAGCGGACTCTACAATGAGCAGTTCTTC.

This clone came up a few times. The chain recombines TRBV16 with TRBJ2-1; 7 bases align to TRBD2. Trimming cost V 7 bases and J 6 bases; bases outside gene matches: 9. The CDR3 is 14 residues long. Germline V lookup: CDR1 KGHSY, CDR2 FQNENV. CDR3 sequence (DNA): TGTGCCAGCACTCGGGGACTAACTGCCAATGAGCAGTTCTTC. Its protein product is CASTRGLTANEQFF.

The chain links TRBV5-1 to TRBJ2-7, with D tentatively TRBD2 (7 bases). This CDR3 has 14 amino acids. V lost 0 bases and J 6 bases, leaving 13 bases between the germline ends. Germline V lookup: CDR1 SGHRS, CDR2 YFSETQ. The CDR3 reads CASSLEGGSGEQYF. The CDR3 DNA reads TGCGCCAGCAGCTTGGAGGGGGGGTCGGGCGAGCAGTACTTC. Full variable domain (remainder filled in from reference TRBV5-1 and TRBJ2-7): KAGVTQTPRYLIKTRGQQVTLSCSPISGHRSVSWYQQTPGQGLQFLFEYFSETQRNKGNFPGRFSGRQFSNSRSEMNVSTLELGDSALYLCASSLEGGSGEQYFGPGTRLTVT.

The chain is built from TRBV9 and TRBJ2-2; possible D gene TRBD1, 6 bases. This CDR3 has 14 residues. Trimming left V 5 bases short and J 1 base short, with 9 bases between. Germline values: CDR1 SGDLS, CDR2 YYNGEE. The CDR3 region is CASRVQGNTGELFF. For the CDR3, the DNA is TGTGCCAGCAGAGTACAGGGGAACACCGGGGAGCTGTTTTTT.

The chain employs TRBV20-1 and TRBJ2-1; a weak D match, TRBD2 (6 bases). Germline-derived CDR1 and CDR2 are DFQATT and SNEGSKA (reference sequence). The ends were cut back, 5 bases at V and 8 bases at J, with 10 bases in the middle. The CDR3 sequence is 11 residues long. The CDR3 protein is CSAGRRDEQFF. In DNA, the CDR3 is TGCAGTGCTGGAAGGAGGGATGAGCAGTTCTTC.

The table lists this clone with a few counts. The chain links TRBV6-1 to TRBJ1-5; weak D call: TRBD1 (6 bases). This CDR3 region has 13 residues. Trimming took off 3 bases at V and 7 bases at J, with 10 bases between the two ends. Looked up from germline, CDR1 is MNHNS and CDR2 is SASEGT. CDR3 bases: TGTGCCAGCAGTGAGTCAGGGGACCAGCCCCAGCATTTT. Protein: CASSESGDQPQHF.

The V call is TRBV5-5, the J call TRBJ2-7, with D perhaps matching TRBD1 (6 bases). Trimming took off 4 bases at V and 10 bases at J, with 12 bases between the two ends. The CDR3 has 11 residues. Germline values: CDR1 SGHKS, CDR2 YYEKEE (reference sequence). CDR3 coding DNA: TGTGCCAGCAGCGCCCAGGGGCCCCAGTACTTC. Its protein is CASSAQGPQYF.

The CDR3 spells CASSIETSKDTQYF. CDR3 coding DNA: TGTGCCAGTAGTATAGAGACTAGCAAGGATACGCAGTATTTT. The chain recombines TRBV19 with TRBJ2-3; 7 bases are shared with TRBD2. The trim removed 0 bases at V and 6 bases at J, leaving 3 bases unmatched. From germline, CDR1 is LNHDA and CDR2 SQIVND (reference sequence). The length of the CDR3 is 14 residues.

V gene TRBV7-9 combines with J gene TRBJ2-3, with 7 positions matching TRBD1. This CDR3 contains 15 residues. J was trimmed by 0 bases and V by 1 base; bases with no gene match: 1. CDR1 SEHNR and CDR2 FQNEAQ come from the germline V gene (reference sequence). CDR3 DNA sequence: TGTGCCAGCAGCTTAGGACAGGGAAGCACAGATACGCAGTATTTT. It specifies CASSLGQGSTDTQYF.

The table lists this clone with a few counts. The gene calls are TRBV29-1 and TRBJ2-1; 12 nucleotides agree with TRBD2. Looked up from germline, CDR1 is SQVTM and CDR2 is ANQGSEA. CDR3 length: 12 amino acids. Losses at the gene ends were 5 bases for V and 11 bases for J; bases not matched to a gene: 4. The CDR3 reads CSVPSGGGKQFF. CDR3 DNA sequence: TGCAGCGTTCCTAGCGGGGGGGGTAAGCAGTTCTTC.

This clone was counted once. The CDR3 region is CASGLYINQPQHF. The CDR3 DNA reads as TGTGCTAGTGGTTTGTACATTAATCAGCCCCAGCATTTT. The chain employs TRBV12-5 and TRBJ1-5; D is unclear. With 2 bases removed from V and 4 bases from J, the gap between germline ends came to 6 bases. Per the germline V gene, CDR1 is LGHNT and CDR2 is FRNRAP. This CDR3 spans 13 amino acids.

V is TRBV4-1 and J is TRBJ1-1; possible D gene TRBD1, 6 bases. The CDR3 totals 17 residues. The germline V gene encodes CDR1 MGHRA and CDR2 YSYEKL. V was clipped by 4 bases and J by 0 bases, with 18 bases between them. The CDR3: CASSPERQDRLNTEAFF. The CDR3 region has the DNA TGCGCCAGCAGCCCCGAAAGACAGGACAGACTGAACACTGAAGCTTTCTTT.